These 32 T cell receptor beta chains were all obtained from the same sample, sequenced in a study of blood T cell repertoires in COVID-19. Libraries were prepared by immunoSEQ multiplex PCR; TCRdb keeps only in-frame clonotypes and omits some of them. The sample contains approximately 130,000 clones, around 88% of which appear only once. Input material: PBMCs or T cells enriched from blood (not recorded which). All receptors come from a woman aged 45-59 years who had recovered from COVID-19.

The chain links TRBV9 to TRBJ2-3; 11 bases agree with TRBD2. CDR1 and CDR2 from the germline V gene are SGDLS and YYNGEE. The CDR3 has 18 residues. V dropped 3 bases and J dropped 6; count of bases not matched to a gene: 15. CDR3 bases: TGTGCCAGCAGCGACTTACTAGCGGGGGTCCCCTGGGGTGATACGCAGTATTTT. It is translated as CASSDLLAGVPWGDTQYF.

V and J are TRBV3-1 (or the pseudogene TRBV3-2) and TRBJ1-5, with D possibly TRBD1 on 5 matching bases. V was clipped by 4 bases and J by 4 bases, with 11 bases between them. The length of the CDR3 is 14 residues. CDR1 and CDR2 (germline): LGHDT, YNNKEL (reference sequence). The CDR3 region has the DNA TGTGCCAGCAGCCCCAAGGCAGGGAATCAGCCCCAGCATTTT. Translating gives CASSPKAGNQPQHF.

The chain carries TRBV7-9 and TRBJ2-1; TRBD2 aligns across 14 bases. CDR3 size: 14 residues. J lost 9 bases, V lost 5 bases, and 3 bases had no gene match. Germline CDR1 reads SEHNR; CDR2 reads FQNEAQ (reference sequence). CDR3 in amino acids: CASSRLAGGLEQFF. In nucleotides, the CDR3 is TGTGCCAGCAGCCGACTAGCGGGGGGGCTTGAGCAGTTCTTC.

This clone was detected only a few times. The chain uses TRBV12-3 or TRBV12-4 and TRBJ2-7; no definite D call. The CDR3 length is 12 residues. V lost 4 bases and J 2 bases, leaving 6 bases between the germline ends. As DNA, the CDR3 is TGTGCCAGCAGTTCCCAGGCCTACGAGCAGTACTTC. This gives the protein CASSSQAYEQYF.

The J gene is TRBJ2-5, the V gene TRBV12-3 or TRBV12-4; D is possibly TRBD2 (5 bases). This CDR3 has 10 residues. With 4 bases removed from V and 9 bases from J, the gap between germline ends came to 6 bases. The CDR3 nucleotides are TGTGCCAGCAGTTCCGGGGCCCAGTACTTC. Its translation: CASSSGAQYF.

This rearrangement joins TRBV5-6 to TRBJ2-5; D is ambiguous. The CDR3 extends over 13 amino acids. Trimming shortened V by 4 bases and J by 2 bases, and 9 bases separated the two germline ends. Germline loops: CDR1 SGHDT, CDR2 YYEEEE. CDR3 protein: CASSIRQQETQYF. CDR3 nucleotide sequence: TGTGCCAGCAGCATTCGCCAGCAAGAGACCCAGTACTTC.

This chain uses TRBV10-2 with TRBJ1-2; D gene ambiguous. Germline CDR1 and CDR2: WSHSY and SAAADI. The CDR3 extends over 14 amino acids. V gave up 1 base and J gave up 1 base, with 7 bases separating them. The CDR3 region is CASSEWALNYGYTF. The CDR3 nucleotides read TGCGCCAGCAGTGAGTGGGCCCTTAACTATGGCTACACCTTC.

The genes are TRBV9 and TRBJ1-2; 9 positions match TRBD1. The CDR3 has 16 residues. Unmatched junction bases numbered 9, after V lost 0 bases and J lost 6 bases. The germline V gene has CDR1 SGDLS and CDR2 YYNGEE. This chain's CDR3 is CASSVGGGQGGNGYTF. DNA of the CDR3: TGTGCCAGCAGCGTAGGTGGGGGACAGGGAGGTAATGGCTACACCTTC.

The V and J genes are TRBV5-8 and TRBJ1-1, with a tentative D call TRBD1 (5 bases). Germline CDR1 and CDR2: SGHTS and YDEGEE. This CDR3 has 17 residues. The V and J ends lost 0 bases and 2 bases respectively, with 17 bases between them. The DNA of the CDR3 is TGTGCCAGCAGCTTGGGACTTGGAGGGGTTGAAAACACTGAAGCTTTCTTT. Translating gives CASSLGLGGVENTEAFF. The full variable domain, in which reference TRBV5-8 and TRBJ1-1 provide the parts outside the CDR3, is EAGVTQSPTHLIKTRGQQATLRCSPISGHTSVYWYQQALGLGLQFLLWYDEGEERNRGNFPPRFSGRQFPNYSSELNVNALELEDSALYLCASSLGLGGVENTEAFFGQGTRLTVV.

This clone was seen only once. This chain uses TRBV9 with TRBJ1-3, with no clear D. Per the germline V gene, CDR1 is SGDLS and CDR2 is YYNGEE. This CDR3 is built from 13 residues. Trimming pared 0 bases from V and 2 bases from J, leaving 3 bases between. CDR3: CASSVAPGNTIYF. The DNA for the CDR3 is TGTGCCAGCAGCGTAGCTCCTGGAAACACCATATATTTT. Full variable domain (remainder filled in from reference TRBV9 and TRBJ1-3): DSGVTQTPKHLITATGQRVTLRCSPRSGDLSVYWYQQSLDQGLQFLIQYYNGEERAKGNILERFSAQQFPDLHSELNLSSLELGDSALYFCASSVAPGNTIYFGEGSWLTVV.

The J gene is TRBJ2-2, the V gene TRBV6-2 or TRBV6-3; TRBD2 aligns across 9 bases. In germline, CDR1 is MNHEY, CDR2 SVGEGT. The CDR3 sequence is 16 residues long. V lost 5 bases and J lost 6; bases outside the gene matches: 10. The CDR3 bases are TGTGCCAGCAGTGGATTAGCGGGGGCGGTCGCCGGGGAGCTGTTTTTT. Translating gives CASSGLAGAVAGELFF.

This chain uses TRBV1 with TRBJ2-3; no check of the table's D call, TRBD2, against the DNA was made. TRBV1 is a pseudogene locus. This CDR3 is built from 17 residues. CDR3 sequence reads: CTSSQDLGGFSTDTQYF. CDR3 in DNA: TGCACCAGCAGCCAAGATTTGGGGGGGTTCAGCACAGATACGCAGTATTTT.

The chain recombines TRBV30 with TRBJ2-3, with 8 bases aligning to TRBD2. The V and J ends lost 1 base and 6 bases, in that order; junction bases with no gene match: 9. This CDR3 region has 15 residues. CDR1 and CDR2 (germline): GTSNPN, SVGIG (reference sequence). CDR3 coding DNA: TGTGCCTGGAGTGACTTAGCGGGAAAGGGGGATACGCAGTATTTT. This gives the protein CAWSDLAGKGDTQYF.

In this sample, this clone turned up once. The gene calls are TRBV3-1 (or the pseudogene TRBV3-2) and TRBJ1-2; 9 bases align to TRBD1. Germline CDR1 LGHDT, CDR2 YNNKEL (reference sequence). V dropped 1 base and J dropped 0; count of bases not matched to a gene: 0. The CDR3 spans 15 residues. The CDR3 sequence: CASSQGQGANYGYTF. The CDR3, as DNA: TGTGCCAGCAGCCAAGGACAGGGGGCTAACTATGGCTACACCTTC.

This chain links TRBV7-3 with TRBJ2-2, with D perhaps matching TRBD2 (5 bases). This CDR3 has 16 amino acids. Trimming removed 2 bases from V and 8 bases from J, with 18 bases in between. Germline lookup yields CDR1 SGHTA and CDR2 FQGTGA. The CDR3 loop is CASSLEPQRTGGELFF. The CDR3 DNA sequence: TGTGCCAGCAGCTTAGAACCCCAACGGACGGGAGGGGAGCTGTTTTTT.

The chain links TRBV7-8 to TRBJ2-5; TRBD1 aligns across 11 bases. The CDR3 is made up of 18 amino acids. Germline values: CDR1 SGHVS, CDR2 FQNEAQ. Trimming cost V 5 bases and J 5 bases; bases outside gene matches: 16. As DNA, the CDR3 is TGTGCCAGCAGCCCAACAAGGTCCGCCGGGACAGGGGGGGAGACCCAGTACTTC. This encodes CASSPTRSAGTGGETQYF.

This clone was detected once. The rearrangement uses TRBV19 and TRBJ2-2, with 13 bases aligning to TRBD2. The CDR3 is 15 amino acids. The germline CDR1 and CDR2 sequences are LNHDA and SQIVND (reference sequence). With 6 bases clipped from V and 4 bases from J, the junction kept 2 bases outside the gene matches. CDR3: CASRGLAGTTGELFF. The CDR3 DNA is TGTGCCAGTAGGGGACTAGCGGGGACCACCGGGGAGCTGTTTTTT. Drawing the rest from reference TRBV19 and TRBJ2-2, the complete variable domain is DGGITQSPKYLFRKEGQNVTLSCEQNLNHDAMYWYRQDPGQGLRLIYYSQIVNDFQKGDIAEGYSVSREKKESFPLTVTSAQKNPTAFYLCASRGLAGTTGELFFGEGSRLTVL.

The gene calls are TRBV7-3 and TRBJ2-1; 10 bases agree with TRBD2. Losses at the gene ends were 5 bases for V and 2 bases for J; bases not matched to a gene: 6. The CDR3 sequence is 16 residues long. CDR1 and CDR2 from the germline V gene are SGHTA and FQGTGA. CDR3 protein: CASSPTSGVPYNEQFF. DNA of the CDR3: TGTGCCAGCAGCCCTACTAGCGGGGTCCCCTACAATGAGCAGTTCTTC.

CDR3 in DNA: TGTGCCAGCAGGCCGGGACAGGCAAATAATTCACCCCTCCACTTT. This sequence encodes CASRPGQANNSPLHF. J is TRBJ1-6 and V is TRBV27, with 8 bases that match TRBD1. The CDR3 runs 15 residues. Germline V gene lookup returns CDR1 MNHEY and CDR2 SMNVEV (reference sequence). V was pared by 6 bases and J by 5 bases, with 6 bases of the junction left unmatched.

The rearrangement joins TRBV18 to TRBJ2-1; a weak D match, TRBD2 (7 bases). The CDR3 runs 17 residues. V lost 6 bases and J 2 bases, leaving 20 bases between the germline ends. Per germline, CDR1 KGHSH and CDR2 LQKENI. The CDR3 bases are TGTGCCAGCTCGCCGACGGGGGGCCCTCGTCCCTACAATGAGCAGTTCTTC. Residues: CASSPTGGPRPYNEQFF. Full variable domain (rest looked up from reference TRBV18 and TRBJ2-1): NAGVMQNPRHLVRRRGQEARLRCSPMKGHSHVYWYRQLPEEGLKFMVYLQKENIIDESGMPKERFSAEFPKEGPSILRIQQVVRGDSAAYFCASSPTGGPRPYNEQFFGPGTRLTVL.

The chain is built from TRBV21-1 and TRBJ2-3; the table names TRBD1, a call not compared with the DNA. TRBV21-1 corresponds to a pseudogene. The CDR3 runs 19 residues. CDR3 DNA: TGTGCCAGCAGCAAACACAAGAACCGGGACAGCGATCTCACAGATACGCAGTATTTT. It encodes CASSKHKNRDSDLTDTQYF.

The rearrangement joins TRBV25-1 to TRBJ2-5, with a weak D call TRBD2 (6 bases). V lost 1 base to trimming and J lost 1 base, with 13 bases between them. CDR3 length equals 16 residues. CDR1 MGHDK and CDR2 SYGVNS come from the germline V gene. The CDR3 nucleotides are TGTGCCAGCAGTGAATCCATGGCGGGGCGCCAAGAGACCCAGTACTTC. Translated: CASSESMAGRQETQYF.

CDR3 sequence: CASSLGPGVGTEAFF. The CDR3 region has the DNA TGTGCCAGCTCCCTCGGGCCGGGGGTAGGTACTGAAGCTTTCTTT. The chain uses TRBV18 and TRBJ1-1; D is possibly TRBD1 (5 bases). Between the trimmed V and J ends, which lost 6 bases and 5 bases, there was a span of 19 bases. The CDR3 runs 15 residues. Germline CDR1 KGHSH, CDR2 LQKENI.

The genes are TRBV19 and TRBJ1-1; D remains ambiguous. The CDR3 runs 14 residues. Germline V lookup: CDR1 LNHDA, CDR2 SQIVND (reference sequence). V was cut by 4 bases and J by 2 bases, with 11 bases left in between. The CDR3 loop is CASSSRQGNTEAFF. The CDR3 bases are TGTGCCAGTAGTAGCCGACAAGGAAACACTGAAGCTTTCTTT.

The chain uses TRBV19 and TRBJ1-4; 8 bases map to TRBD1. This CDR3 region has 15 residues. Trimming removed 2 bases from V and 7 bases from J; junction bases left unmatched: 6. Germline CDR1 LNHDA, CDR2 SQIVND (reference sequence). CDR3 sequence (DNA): TGTGCCAGTAGTATAATCGGACAGGGTAGTGAAAAACTGTTTTTT. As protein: CASSIIGQGSEKLFF.

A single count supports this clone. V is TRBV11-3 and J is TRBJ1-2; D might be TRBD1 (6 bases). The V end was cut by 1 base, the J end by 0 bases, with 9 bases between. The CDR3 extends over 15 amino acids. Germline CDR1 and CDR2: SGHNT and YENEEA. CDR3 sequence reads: CASSLGQETNYGYTF. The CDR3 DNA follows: TGTGCCAGCAGCTTAGGACAGGAGACTAACTATGGCTACACCTTC.

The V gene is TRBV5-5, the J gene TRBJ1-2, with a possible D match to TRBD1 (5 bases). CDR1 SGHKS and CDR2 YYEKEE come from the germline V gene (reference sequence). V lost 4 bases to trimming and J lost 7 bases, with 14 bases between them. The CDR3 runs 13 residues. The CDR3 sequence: CASSATDKSGYTF. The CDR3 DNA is TGTGCCAGCAGCGCGACGGACAAGAGTGGCTACACCTTC.

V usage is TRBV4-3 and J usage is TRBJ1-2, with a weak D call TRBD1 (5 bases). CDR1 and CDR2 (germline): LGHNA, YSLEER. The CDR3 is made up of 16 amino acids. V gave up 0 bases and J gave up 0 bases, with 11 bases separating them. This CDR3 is CASSQEGRGPNYGYTF. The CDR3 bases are TGCGCCAGCAGCCAAGAAGGGCGGGGACCTAACTATGGCTACACCTTC.

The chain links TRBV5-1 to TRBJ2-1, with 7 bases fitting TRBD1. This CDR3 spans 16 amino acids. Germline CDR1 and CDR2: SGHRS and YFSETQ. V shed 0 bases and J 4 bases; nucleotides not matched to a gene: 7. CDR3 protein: CASSLESAGGYNEQFF. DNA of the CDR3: TGCGCCAGCAGCTTGGAGTCGGCAGGGGGTTACAATGAGCAGTTCTTC.

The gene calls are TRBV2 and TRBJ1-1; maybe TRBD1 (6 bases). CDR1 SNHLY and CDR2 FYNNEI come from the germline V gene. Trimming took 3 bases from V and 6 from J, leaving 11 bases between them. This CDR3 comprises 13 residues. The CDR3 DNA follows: TGTGCCAGCAGTGAGAACAGGGCCCCTGAAGCTTTCTTT. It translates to CASSENRAPEAFF.

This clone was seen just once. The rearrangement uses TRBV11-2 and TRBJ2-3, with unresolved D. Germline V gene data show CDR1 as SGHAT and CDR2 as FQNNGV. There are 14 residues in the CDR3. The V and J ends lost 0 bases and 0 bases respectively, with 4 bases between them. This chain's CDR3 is CASSLDPSTDTQYF. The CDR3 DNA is TGTGCCAGCAGCTTAGATCCTAGCACAGATACGCAGTATTTT.

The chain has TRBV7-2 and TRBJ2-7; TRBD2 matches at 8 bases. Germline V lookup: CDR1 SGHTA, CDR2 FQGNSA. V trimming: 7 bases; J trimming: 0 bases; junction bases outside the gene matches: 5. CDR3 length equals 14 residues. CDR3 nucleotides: TGTGCCAGCAACTCGGGGGGGAGCTCCTACGAGCAGTACTTC. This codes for CASNSGGSSYEQYF.